These 12 T cell receptor beta chains share one sample of origin, sequenced in a study of shared clonotypes between healthy human individuals. The repertoire was sequenced with immunoSEQ multiplex PCR; TCRdb's copy has only in-frame clones and lacks some. The table records under 80,000 clones, around 57% of them present only once. The sequenced material came from memory CD8+ T cells sorted from blood. Subset described: CD45RO+ cells pooled with CCR7-negative TemRA cells. The source is a young man in good health.

V gene TRBV10-3 combines with J gene TRBJ1-2; a possible D gene is TRBD1 (5 bases). The CDR3 has 17 residues. Trimming shortened V by 0 bases and J by 2 bases, and 16 bases separated the two germline ends. Germline V CDR1 and CDR2: ENHRY, SYGVKD. This chain's CDR3 is CAISESEGKGQNYGYTF. The CDR3 DNA follows: TGTGCCATCAGTGAGTCCGAGGGAAAGGGGCAAAACTATGGCTACACCTTC.

The V call is TRBV6-1, the J call TRBJ1-2; D is unclear. The CDR3 runs 17 residues. The germline V gene has CDR1 MNHNS and CDR2 SASEGT. V was clipped by 2 bases and J by 5 bases, with 21 bases between them. The CDR3 reads CASSENAVSQWVYGYTF. The CDR3 DNA is TGTGCCAGCAGTGAAAACGCAGTCTCCCAGTGGGTTTATGGCTACACCTTC.

In this sample, this clone turned up many times. The same CDR3 can be traced to other DNA sequences in this sample. The genes are TRBV5-1 and TRBJ2-5; 9 nucleotides agree with TRBD1. CDR1 is SGHRS and CDR2 is YFSETQ in the germline V gene. The length of the CDR3 is 14 residues. The V segment lost 7 bases and the J segment 4 bases; nucleotides outside the gene matches: 8. CDR3 in DNA: TGCGCCAGCGGACGACAGGGGGAGGGAGAGACCCAGTACTTC. This codes for CASGRQGEGETQYF.

The chain employs TRBV9 and TRBJ2-1, with 9 nucleotides matching TRBD2. Trimming took 0 bases from V and 15 from J; bases not matched to a gene: 7. The germline CDR1 and CDR2 sequences are SGDLS and YYNGEE. The CDR3 totals 13 residues. The CDR3 reads CASSVVSGSGVFF. CDR3 bases: TGTGCCAGCAGCGTAGTTAGCGGGAGTGGGGTGTTCTTC.

This chain uses TRBV6-6 with TRBJ2-7; 9 nucleotides agree with TRBD1. V was clipped by 6 bases and J by 5 bases; unmatched bases: 11. This CDR3 contains 15 residues. The germline CDR1 and CDR2 sequences are MNHNY and SVGAGI (reference sequence). CDR3 sequence: CASSTRDRASHEQYF. As DNA, the CDR3 is TGTGCCAGCAGCACCCGGGACAGGGCATCCCACGAGCAGTACTTC.

Worth noting for this clone: This probably arose from a read error, given a far larger clone one base away. This chain's CDR3 is CASSPTQAFF. CDR3 in DNA: TGCGCCAGCAGCCCCACGCAAGCTTTCTTT. J is TRBJ1-1 and V is TRBV4-3; D is unresolved. Between the trimmed V and J ends, which lost 4 bases and 9 bases, there was a span of 6 bases. CDR1 LGHNA and CDR2 YSLEER come from the germline V gene. This CDR3 spans 10 amino acids.

This clone was detected only a few times. The CDR3 here is CASSVDSNNQPQHF. In nucleotides, the CDR3 is TGCGCCAGCAGCGTAGACAGCAACAATCAGCCCCAGCATTTT. The chain couples TRBV5-1 to TRBJ1-5, with D perhaps matching TRBD1 (5 bases). V was shortened by 4 bases and J by 3 bases, with 11 bases between the two germline ends. The CDR3 is 14 residues long. The V gene's germline CDR1 is SGHRS and CDR2 YFSETQ.

On this clone itself: A single base is all that separates this from a far larger clone, so a read error is likely. This chain joins TRBV7-9 and TRBJ2-1; 7 positions match TRBD1. The CDR3 is 14 residues long. Germline loops: CDR1 SEHNR, CDR2 FQNEAQ (reference sequence). The CDR3 sequence is CTSSLTGLDNEQFF. The CDR3, as DNA: TGTACCAGCAGCTTGACAGGGTTGGACAATGAGCAGTTCTTC.

The chain links TRBV11-2 to TRBJ1-1; the D gene is possibly TRBD1 (6 bases). The V gene lost 5 bases and the J gene lost 1 base, with 8 bases spanning the gap. The germline CDR1 and CDR2 sequences are SGHAT and FQNNGV. The CDR3 is 13 residues long. In DNA form, the CDR3 reads TGTGCCAGCAGCCCGGGACAGAACACTGAAGCTTTCTTT. It encodes CASSPGQNTEAFF.

This sequence joins TRBV6-1 and TRBJ2-3; 7 bases fit TRBD2. The germline V gene encodes CDR1 MNHNS and CDR2 SASEGT. The CDR3 runs to 15 residues. With V trimmed by 3 bases and J by 0 bases, 3 bases remained unmatched. This chain's CDR3 is CASSEGSGSTDTQYF. CDR3 DNA: TGTGCCAGCAGTGAGGGTAGCGGGAGCACAGATACGCAGTATTTT.

The V call is TRBV7-2, the J call TRBJ1-1, with D unclear. The CDR3 loop spans 13 amino acids. Germline-derived CDR1 and CDR2 are SGHTA and FQGNSA. V was cut by 1 base and J by 1 base, with 4 bases left in between. CDR3 in DNA: TGTGCCAGCAGCTTAGAGGGGAACACTGAAGCTTTCTTT. It is translated as CASSLEGNTEAFF.

This clone was detected once. This sequence joins TRBV28 and TRBJ1-1; possibly TRBD1 for D (5 bases). The CDR3 is made up of 14 amino acids. Trimming stripped 1 base from V and 0 bases from J, with 6 bases between. Looked up from germline, CDR1 is MDHEN and CDR2 is SYDVKM. The CDR3 DNA reads as TGTGCCAGCAGTTTATTGGGGCTGAACACTGAAGCTTTCTTT. It translates to CASSLLGLNTEAFF.